The 2 T cell receptor beta chains below all came from one sample that was sequenced in a study of blood T cell repertoires in COVID-19. Some clones are missing from TCRdb's copy, which holds only in-frame ones; the method was immunoSEQ multiplex PCR. The sample has 160,000 or so clones, 65% to 90% seen once. Sample: peripheral blood. These receptor sequences come from a human donor in a cohort sampled during active COVID-19.

V gene TRBV18 combines with J gene TRBJ2-7, with TRBD2 matching 10 bases. This CDR3 has 15 residues. V lost 5 bases, J lost 0 bases, and 4 bases stayed unmatched. Germline V gene sequence: CDR1 KGHSH, CDR2 LQKENI. CDR3 amino acids: CASSESSGSSYEQYF. The CDR3, as DNA: TGTGCCAGCTCAGAATCTAGCGGGAGCTCCTACGAGCAGTACTTC.

V usage is TRBV5-1 and J usage is TRBJ2-1; TRBD2 matches at 7 bases. The ends lost 5 bases at V and 0 bases at J; junction bases unmatched: 5. Germline V gene sequence: CDR1 SGHRS, CDR2 YFSETQ. CDR3 length: 15 amino acids. CDR3 sequence (DNA): TGCGCCAGCAGGGGGGAGGGTAGCTCCTACAATGAGCAGTTCTTC. It translates to CASRGEGSSYNEQFF.